Following are 4 T cell receptor beta chains from one sample sequenced in a study of regulatory T cells in long-lasting Graves disease. The time point here: newly diagnosed GD, antithyroid drugs for less than 3 months. The TCR library used RNA extracted from PBMCs. To make TCR beta libraries, researchers used iRepertoire HTBI primers and Arm-PCR of CDR3 regions. TCRdb processed the multiplex PCR reads anew with MiXCR; each CDR3 protein has one entry. The sample contains about 620,000 distinct CDR3 sequences, roughly 15% of which appear only once. The same sample was also used in a study of T cells in Graves' hyperthyroidism and ophthalmopathy.

Specimen: peripheral blood mononuclear cells (PBMCs), collected at new diagnosis, from a patient treated with antithyroid drugs. The source of these receptors is a woman between 25 and 40 years old with Graves disease.

The table lists this clonotype with many counts. The chain joins TRBV5-1 to TRBJ1-1, with D hard to call. The CDR3 spans 14 residues. Per the germline V gene, CDR1 is SGHRS and CDR2 is YFSETQ. Trimming pared 4 bases from V and 1 base from J, leaving 11 bases between. In DNA form, the CDR3 reads TGCGCCAGCAGCGTTAATACAGCGAACACTGAAGCTTTCTTT. This sequence encodes CASSVNTANTEAFF.

There are many counts of this clonotype. The chain couples TRBV29-1 to TRBJ1-1, with D tentatively TRBD1 (5 bases). Germline CDR1 SQVTM, CDR2 ANQGSEA. The CDR3 totals 12 residues. Trimming shortened V by 7 bases and J by 0 bases, and 9 bases separated the two germline ends. The CDR3 region is CSGDRLNTEAFF. The CDR3 DNA reads TGCAGCGGTGACAGATTGAACACTGAAGCTTTCTTT.

This clonotype occurred many times. The V and J genes are TRBV11-2 and TRBJ2-3, with D possibly called TRBD1 or TRBD2 (5 bases each). The CDR3 covers 14 residues. Germline V lookup: CDR1 SGHAT, CDR2 FQNNGV. Trimming stripped 0 bases from V and 2 bases from J, with 6 bases between. The CDR3 reads CASSLEGDTDTQYF. CDR3 nucleotides: TGTGCCAGCAGCTTAGAGGGGGACACAGATACGCAGTATTTT. Looking up the rest from reference TRBV11-2 and TRBJ2-3 gives the full variable domain: EAGVAQSPRYKIIEKRQSVAFWCNPISGHATLYWYQQILGQGPKLLIQFQNNGVVDDSQLPKDRFSAERLKGVDSTLKIQPAKLEDSAVYLCASSLEGDTDTQYFGPGTRLTVL.

V usage is TRBV6-4 and J usage is TRBJ2-1, with D maybe TRBD1 (5 bases). Between the trimmed V and J ends, which lost 3 bases and 4 bases, there was a span of 7 bases. This CDR3 comprises 13 residues. Germline V gene data show CDR1 as MRHNA and CDR2 as SNTAGT. CDR3 in DNA: TGTGCCAGCAGTGAGACAGAGTACAATGAGCAGTTCTTC. Translated, it gives CASSETEYNEQFF.